This T cell receptor (beta chain) was documented in a study of cytomegalovirus exposure and HLA in healthy donors. Regarding the study as a whole: Earlier analysis found most TCR beta V segments productive about 90% or about 30% of the time. A later analysis linked a missense variant in DCLRE1C to the trimming of TCR beta V and J genes.

J lost 3 bases, V lost 2 bases, and 3 bases had no gene match. The length of the CDR3 is 13 residues. Germline values: CDR1 GTSNPN, CDR2 SVGIG (reference sequence). The study ran its PCR with 60 Vbeta and 13 Jbeta primers. The data were produced by immunoSEQ multiplex PCR, yet TCRdb's version contains in-frame clones alone and is incomplete. This repertoire comprises roughly 35,000 clones; its ten largest clones make up 1.5% to 2%. To note about this clone: As yet, its antigen is unknown.

The gene calls are TRBV30 and TRBJ2-7, with TRBD1 matching 8 bases. Specimen: PBMCs. The sequence derives from a woman aged 40-49 years in good health and CMV-seropositive. CDR3 sequence (DNA): TGTGCCTGGAGTAGAGGACAGGGCTACGAGCAGTACTTC. This gives the protein CAWSRGQGYEQYF.